Listed here is a single T cell receptor beta chain. This beta chain appears as a stray read in a library generated for alpha chains; its size is not informative. Using RNA template, CDR3s of TCR alpha and beta were amplified with iRepertoire arm-PCR. Via MiXCR, TCRdb re-called the multiplex PCR reads, giving one row per CDR3 protein. The table shows 3,500 to 5,000 distinct CDR3 sequences, with approximately 90% occurring only once. The V end was cut by 5 bases, the J end by 2 bases, with 13 bases between. Per germline, CDR1 SGHTA and CDR2 FQGNSA. The CDR3 covers 15 residues. The data derive from a study of glioma-infiltrating T cells.

The sample comprised glioma tissue, nonneoplastic brain tissue, or PBMCs (not recorded which). This TCR derives from a human donor with low-grade glioma or glioblastoma, undergoing nonglioma brain surgery, or in good health (not recorded which). The V and J genes are TRBV7-2 and TRBJ2-1; D unclear. This CDR3 reads CASSTHGRAYNEQFF. The CDR3 coding sequence is TGTGCCAGCAGCACACATGGAAGGGCCTACAATGAGCAGTTCTTC.